The clone carrying this T cell receptor beta chain occurred many times. Its antigen is unknown. MiXCR, applied by TCRdb to the multiplex PCR reads, yields one record per CDR3 protein. The sample holds tens of thousands of distinct CDR3 sequences; approximately 30% are singletons and the top ten take more than 8%. The record originates from a study of breast tumors, draining lymph nodes, adjacent tissues. Broader study findings: The data were judged consistent with most tumor T cells coming from lymph node and expanding in tumor. Tumor T cell lymph node origin was a supported hypothesis, not proven. Tumor repertoires ranked between lymph nodes and nontumor tissue in diversity, with V and J gene preferences.

This CDR3 is 12 amino acids long. Trimming took off 6 bases at V and 4 bases at J, with 7 bases between the two ends. Axillary draining lymph nodes of breast cancer patients supplied the node samples. The genes are TRBV12-3 or TRBV12-4 and TRBJ1-3; D is unresolved. The sequence came from a female donor with breast cancer. Some clones in this sample may be carry-over from other donors' samples. Sequencing was done on a sample of axillary lymph node tissue. CDR3 residues: CASSRGGNTIYF. The CDR3, as DNA: TGTGCCAGCAGCCGTGGGGGAAACACCATATATTTT.